This T cell receptor beta chain was identified in a study of T cell responses to AZD1222 COVID-19 vaccine. The overall study: Second-dose recipients at about 4 or about 12 weeks were treated as one pooled group. Study-wide results and limits: Most donors were white British and more were female, and clonal diversity was possibly underestimated. It was only after the peak T cell response that any repertoires were sampled. Seropositive status at baseline applied to only a handful of AZD1222 recipients.

Details on this clone: Its antigen remains unknown. This sample includes further DNA sequences coding for the same CDR3.

Measured with immunoSEQ multiplex PCR; TCRdb has only the in-frame clones, and not every one. The sample has approximately 99,000 clones; about 86% are singletons. The receptor was isolated from an adult in good health. Sequencing was performed on peripheral blood, taken on day 0 of AZD1222 vaccination.

In nucleotides, the CDR3 is TGTGCCAGCAGTTTGCTGGGGAGGACAGGCTATGGCTACACCTTC. Translating it yields CASSLLGRTGYGYTF. The chain recombines TRBV7-9 with TRBJ1-2; 7 bases are a match to TRBD1. This CDR3 is 15 amino acids long. The V gene's germline CDR1 is SEHNR and CDR2 FQNEAQ (reference sequence). Trimming at V came to 6 bases and at J to 4 bases, leaving 11 bases not matched to a gene.